These T cell receptor beta chains were read from a single sample in a study of blood T cells in healthy people across ages. TCRdb re-called the 5' RACE reads with MiXCR, one entry per CDR3 protein. The data contain hundreds of thousands of distinct CDR3 sequences, 40% to 50% of them singletons. Specimen: blood. These receptors all come from a man between 60 and 75 years old in good health. Both conserved end residues are part of each CDR3. A D gene is named only where the DNA matches it firmly. Clone size is stated in some rows and not others, as once, few, many or a class when expanded.

d_gene	j_gene	v_gene	abundance	CDR3nt	CDR3aa
TRBD2	TRBJ2-2	TRBV9	-	TGTGCCAGCAGCCAGACTAGCGCGAACACCGGGGAGCTGTTTTTT	CASSQTSANTGELFF
-	TRBJ2-3	TRBV11-2	once	TGTGCCAGCAGCAAGACACAGGGTGGGGGGCAGTATTTT	CASSKTQGGGQYF
-	TRBJ2-5	TRBV5-1	-	TGCGCCAGCAGCTTGGGTTTGGGGGTCGTGGAGACCCAGTACTTC	CASSLGLGVVETQYF
TRBD2	TRBJ2-7	TRBV27	-	TGTGCCAGCAGTTTATCGTCCGGGAGACTAGCGGGGGGGCCCTACGAGCAGTACTTC	CASSLSSGRLAGGPYEQYF
-	TRBJ2-7	TRBV6-5	few	TGTGCCATCGCGCCCCGGGCCTACTCCTACGAGCAGTACTTC	CAIAPRAYSYEQYF
TRBD1	TRBJ1-2	TRBV20-1	once	TGCAGTTCACAGGGGGCGTTGCCCTATGGCTACACCTTC	CSSQGALPYGYTF
TRBD1	TRBJ2-7	TRBV9	-	TGTGCCAGCAGCGTAGGGGACAGGGGCTACGAGCAGTACTTC	CASSVGDRGYEQYF
-	TRBJ2-7	TRBV3-1	-	TGTGCCAGCAGCCCTGGGTGGGACACCTCCTACGAGCAGTACTTC	CASSPGWDTSYEQYF
TRBD1	TRBJ1-2	TRBV7-8	-	TGTGCCAGCAGCTCCAACAGGGGCCTGAACTATGGCTACACCTTC	CASSSNRGLNYGYTF
-	TRBJ2-7	TRBV15	-	TGTGCCACCAGCAGAGACAGGACATCCTACGAGCAGTACTTC	CATSRDRTSYEQYF
TRBD1	TRBJ1-1	TRBV7-9	-	TGTGCCAGCAGCTTAAAGCGAGAACAGGGGCCTGAAGCTTTCTTT	CASSLKREQGPEAFF
TRBD1	TRBJ1-2	TRBV24-1	-	TGTGCCACCAGTGGGGGGACAGGGAGGAGGGTCTCCTATGGTTACACCTTC	CATSGGTGRRVSYGYTF
-	TRBJ1-2	TRBV4-1	-	TGCGCCAGCAGCCAAGAGACAGCTTCTAACTATGGCTACACCTTC	CASSQETASNYGYTF
-	TRBJ2-7	TRBV7-9	-	TGTGCCAGCAGCCCTCGCTATAGGGATGTAGCGGTCACCTACGAGCAGTACTTC	CASSPRYRDVAVTYEQYF
-	TRBJ2-5	TRBV20-1	-	TGCAGTGCTAGACGACCTACCGCATCAGAGACCCAGTACTTC	CSARRPTASETQYF
-	TRBJ2-3	TRBV10-3	few	TGTGCCATCAGGGAAACAGGGTTCGGCACAGATACGCAGTATTTT	CAIRETGFGTDTQYF
-	TRBJ2-6	TRBV4-3	-	TGCGCCAGCAGCCAAGATCTTGGGTTGGGGGCCAACGTCCTGACTTTC	CASSQDLGLGANVLTF
TRBD2	TRBJ2-7	TRBV6-5	once	TGTGCCAGCAGTATAGATAGCGGGGCGAGCTCCTACGAGCAGTACTTC	CASSIDSGASSYEQYF
TRBD2	TRBJ2-3	TRBV12-3/TRBV12-4	-	TGTGCCAGCAGTAGGACTAGCGGACTGCTGGGGACAGATACGCAGTATTTT	CASSRTSGLLGTDTQYF
-	TRBJ1-6	TRBV7-2	-	TGTGCCAGCAGCTTAGGGGGGCGCGGCGGTTCACCCCTCCACTTT	CASSLGGRGGSPLHF
TRBD2	TRBJ2-7	TRBV15	-	TGTGCCACCAGCAGAATGGGGACTAGCGGGGATTCCTACGAGCAGTACTTC	CATSRMGTSGDSYEQYF
TRBD1	TRBJ1-1	TRBV14	-	TGTGCCAGCAGCCAGACGGACAGGGCAGCTTTCTTT	CASSQTDRAAFF
-	TRBJ2-3	TRBV20-1	-	TGCAGTGCTAGAGATCGCGTCTTAAGCACAGATACGCAGTATTTT	CSARDRVLSTDTQYF
TRBD1	TRBJ2-5	TRBV25-1	-	TGTGCCAGCAGTGAAAAGACAGGGTTATTCGAGACCCAGTACTTC	CASSEKTGLFETQYF
TRBD1	TRBJ1-4	TRBV4-3	few	TGCGCCAGCAGCCACAGGACAGGGAATGAAAAACTGTTTTTT	CASSHRTGNEKLFF
-	TRBJ2-4	TRBV27	-	TGTGCCTCAGCGGACCCAAATCTAGCCAAAAACATTCAGTACTTC	CASADPNLAKNIQYF
-	TRBJ2-3	TRBV5-1	-	TGCGCCAGCAGCTCTGGCGGGGCTAGCACAGATACGCAGTATTTT	CASSSGGASTDTQYF
-	TRBJ1-1	TRBV5-1	-	TGCGCCAGCAGCTTGAACTACGCCGGTGGGGCTTTCTTT	CASSLNYAGGAFF
-	TRBJ2-1	TRBV21-1	once	TGTGCCAGCAGCAAAGGGGGCGGGGGGGTCGATGAGCAGTTCTTC	CASSKGGGGVDEQFF
TRBD2	TRBJ2-5	TRBV27	-	TGTGCCAGCAGTTTATGGGGTAGCGGGGAGAAAGAGACCCAGTACTTC	CASSLWGSGEKETQYF
-	TRBJ2-7	TRBV6-6	-	TGTGCCAGCAGTTATCTTTACGGTTCCATGGGCTCCTACGAGCAGTACTTC	CASSYLYGSMGSYEQYF
-	TRBJ2-1	TRBV29-1	-	TGCAGCGTTGAAGATGGGAACCAGAAGTACAATGAGCAGTTCTTC	CSVEDGNQKYNEQFF
TRBD2	TRBJ2-3	TRBV9	-	TGTGCCAGCAGCTTCTCTGGACTAGCGGGGTATGATACGCAGTATTTT	CASSFSGLAGYDTQYF
TRBD2	TRBJ2-7	TRBV6-5	few	TGTGCCAGCACCTCGGGACTAGCGGGACCCTACGAGCAGTACTTC	CASTSGLAGPYEQYF
TRBD2	TRBJ2-3	TRBV28	few	TGTGCCAGCAGTTCGCGACTAGCGGAACGCACAGATACGCAGTATTTT	CASSSRLAERTDTQYF
-	TRBJ1-2	TRBV7-9	-	TGTGCCAGCAGCTTAAGCAGGTTAAGGGCTTATGGCTACACCTTC	CASSLSRLRAYGYTF
-	TRBJ1-2	TRBV10-3	few	TGTGCCATCAGTGATCTCAAAAATGCCAACTATGGCTACACCTTC	CAISDLKNANYGYTF
TRBD1	TRBJ2-5	TRBV4-3	few	TGCGCCAGCAGCCAAGCCCTCGGGACAGGCGTAGGAGAGACCCAGTACTTC	CASSQALGTGVGETQYF
TRBD2	TRBJ2-4	TRBV10-1	-	TGCGCCAGCAGTGAAAGTAGCGGGGCCCGTGGTCAGTACTTC	CASSESSGARGQYF
TRBD1	TRBJ1-2	TRBV11-3	-	TGTGCCAGCAGGGACAGGGGTGGCTACACCTTC	CASRDRGGYTF
TRBD2	TRBJ2-7	TRBV28	-	TGTGCCAGCAGTACACTAGCGTACTACGAGCAGTACTTC	CASSTLAYYEQYF
-	TRBJ2-7	TRBV4-3	-	TGCGCCAGCAGCCAAGACCGGCAGGACAATGAGCAGTACTTC	CASSQDRQDNEQYF
-	TRBJ2-1	TRBV7-2	few	TGTGCCAGCAGCCTCAAGAGTGAGCAGTTCTTC	CASSLKSEQFF
-	TRBJ2-5	TRBV5-4	-	TGTGCCAGTCGGGGGCTCTACAATGAGCAGTACTTC	CASRGLYNEQYF
-	TRBJ1-2	TRBV6-5	-	TGTGCCAGCAGTTACTCATACAGGGATGGCTACACCTTC	CASSYSYRDGYTF
TRBD2	TRBJ2-1	TRBV6-5	few	TGTGCCAGCAGGCGGACTAGCGGGGGATACAATGAGCAGTTCTTC	CASRRTSGGYNEQFF
TRBD2	TRBJ2-2	TRBV12-3/TRBV12-4	-	TGTGCCAGCAGTGTGGCGGGGGGGACCGGGGAGCTGTTTTTT	CASSVAGGTGELFF
-	TRBJ2-4	TRBV20-1	few	TGCAGTGCTAGTATCGACTCCTCTTCCAAAAACATTCAGTACTTC	CSASIDSSSKNIQYF
TRBD1	TRBJ2-7	TRBV6-6	few	TGTGCCAGCAGACAAGACAGGGCCCTATGGGGCGAGCAGTACTTC	CASRQDRALWGEQYF
TRBD1	TRBJ2-5	TRBV7-9	-	TGTGCCAGCAGCCAACCGAGACAGGGGGCTCAAGAGACCCAGTACTTC	CASSQPRQGAQETQYF